This T cell receptor (beta chain) was sequenced for a study of CD8+CD57+ T cells in acquired aplastic anemia. Across the study: Sorted CD4+ and CD8+ cells yielded around 3.3 ug of DNA on average.

This clonotype showed up many times. Selection for sequencing was limited to patients who had shown CD8+CD57+ cell expansion by flow cytometry. For CDR3 and TCR beta VDJ profiling, genomic DNA was the template used. TCRdb redid the calling of the reads with MiXCR, one entry per CDR3 protein. The table lists some 170,000 distinct CDR3 sequences, less than 65% of them singletons. Germline V gene data show CDR1 as SGHTS and CDR2 as YDEGEE. The CDR3 spans 12 residues. V lost 4 bases and J 5 bases, leaving 10 bases between the germline ends. Sequences were obtained from sorted CD4+, CD8+, or CD8+CD57+ T cells (not recorded which) from PBMCs. The sequence derives from a human donor with aplastic anemia. This sequence joins TRBV5-8 and TRBJ2-7, with D unclear. Written as DNA, the CDR3 is TGTGCCAGCAGCCCCAAGGAGAACGAGCAGTACTTC. Encoded protein: CASSPKENEQYF.